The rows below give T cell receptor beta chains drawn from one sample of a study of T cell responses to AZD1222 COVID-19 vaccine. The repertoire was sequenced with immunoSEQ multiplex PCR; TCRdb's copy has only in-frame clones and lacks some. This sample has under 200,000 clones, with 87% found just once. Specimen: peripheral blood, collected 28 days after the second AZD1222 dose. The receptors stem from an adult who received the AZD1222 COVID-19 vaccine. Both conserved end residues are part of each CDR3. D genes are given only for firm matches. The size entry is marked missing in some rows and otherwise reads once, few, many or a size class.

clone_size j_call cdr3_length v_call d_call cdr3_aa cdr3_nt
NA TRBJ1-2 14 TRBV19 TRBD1 CASISWDRNNGYTF TGTGCCAGTATTAGTTGGGACAGGAACAATGGCTACACCTTC
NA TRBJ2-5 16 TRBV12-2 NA CASRSVRLAGEETQYF TGTGCAAGTCGCTCCGTCCGACTAGCGGGGGAGGAGACCCAGTACTTC
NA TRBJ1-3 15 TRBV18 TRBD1 CASSPGQSSGNTIYF TGTGCCAGCTCACCGGGACAGTCGTCTGGAAACACCATATATTTT
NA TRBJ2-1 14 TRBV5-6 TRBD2 CASSSTGGFNEQFF TGTGCCAGCAGCTCCACCGGGGGGTTCAATGAGCAGTTCTTC
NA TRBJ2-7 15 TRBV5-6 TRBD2 CASSWAWRGDRKQYF TGTGCCAGCAGCTGGGCCTGGCGGGGGGATAGGAAGCAGTACTTC
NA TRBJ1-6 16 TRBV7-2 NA CASSFHSTGRNSPLHF TGTGCCAGCAGCTTCCACTCGACGGGGCGTAATTCACCCCTCCACTTT
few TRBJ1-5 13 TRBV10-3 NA CAISDSINQPQHF TGTGCCATCAGCGACAGCATCAATCAGCCCCAGCATTTT
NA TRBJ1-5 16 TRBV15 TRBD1 CATSRTGTGVNQPQHF TGTGCCACCAGCAGAACCGGGACAGGGGTCAATCAGCCCCAGCATTTT
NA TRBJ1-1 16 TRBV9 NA CASSPYGTPENTEAFF TGTGCCAGCAGCCCATACGGGACACCAGAGAACACTGAAGCTTTCTTT
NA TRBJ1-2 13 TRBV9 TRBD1 CASSRTGRYGYTF TGTGCCAGCAGCCGGACAGGGCGATATGGCTACACCTTC
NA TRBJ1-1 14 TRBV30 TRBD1 CAWTGQGVGTEAFF TGTGCCTGGACCGGACAGGGAGTCGGCACTGAAGCTTTCTTT
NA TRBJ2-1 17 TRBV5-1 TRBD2 CASSLRQLAGGNNEQFF TGCGCCAGCAGCTTGAGACAGCTAGCGGGGGGGAATAATGAGCAGTTCTTC
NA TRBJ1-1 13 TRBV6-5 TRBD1 CASSKGQITEAFF TGTGCCAGCAGCAAGGGACAGATCACTGAAGCTTTCTTT
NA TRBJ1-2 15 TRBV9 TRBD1 CASSVEGTGSYGYTF TGTGCCAGCAGCGTAGAAGGGACAGGAAGCTATGGCTACACCTTC
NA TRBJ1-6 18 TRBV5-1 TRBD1 CASSSSFTGVGGNSPLHF TGCGCCAGCAGCTCATCCTTCACAGGGGTCGGCGGGAATTCACCCCTCCACTTT
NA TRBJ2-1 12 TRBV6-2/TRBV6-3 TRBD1 CASSYSAGGQFF TGTGCCAGCAGTTACTCGGCAGGGGGGCAGTTCTTC
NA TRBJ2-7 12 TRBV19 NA CASSRGGYEQYF TGTGCCAGTAGCAGGGGCGGCTACGAGCAGTACTTC
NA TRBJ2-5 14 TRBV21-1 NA CASSKVGRDETQYF TGTGCCAGCAGCAAAGTGGGCCGGGATGAGACCCAGTACTTC
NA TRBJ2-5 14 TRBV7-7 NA CASSLGSGPETQYF TGTGCCAGCAGCTTAGGGTCGGGTCCAGAGACCCAGTACTTC
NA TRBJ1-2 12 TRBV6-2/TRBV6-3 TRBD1 CASSPQGYGYTF TGTGCCAGCAGTCCACAGGGGTATGGCTACACCTTC
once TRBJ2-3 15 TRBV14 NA CASSQGTANTDTQYF TGTGCCAGCAGCCAAGGGACTGCTAACACAGATACGCAGTATTTT
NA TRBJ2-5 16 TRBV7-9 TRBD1 CASSLAGGGGQETQYF TGTGCCAGCAGCTTAGCAGGGGGCGGAGGACAAGAGACCCAGTACTTC
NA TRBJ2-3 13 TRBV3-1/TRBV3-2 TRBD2 CASGERGQDTQYF TGTGCCAGCGGGGAGCGGGGGCAAGATACGCAGTATTTT
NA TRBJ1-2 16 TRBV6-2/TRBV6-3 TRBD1 CASSYSIAGQSYGYTF TGTGCCAGCAGTTACTCGATCGCGGGACAGTCCTATGGCTACACCTTC
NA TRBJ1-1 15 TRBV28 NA CASTRFSGGNTEAFF TGTGCCAGCACCCGTTTTTCGGGGGGTAACACTGAAGCTTTCTTT
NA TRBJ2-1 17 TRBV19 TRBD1 CASSKQRQGALYNEQFF TGTGCCAGTAGTAAACAGAGACAGGGGGCTCTTTACAATGAGCAGTTCTTC
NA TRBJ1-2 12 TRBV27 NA CASSPTGNGYTF TGTGCCAGCAGCCCTACAGGGAATGGCTACACCTTC
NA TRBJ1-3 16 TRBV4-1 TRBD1 CASSHTDRGAGNTIYF TGCGCCAGCAGCCACACCGACAGGGGGGCTGGAAACACCATATATTTT
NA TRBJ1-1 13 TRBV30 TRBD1 CAWWATGATEAFF TGTGCCTGGTGGGCGACAGGGGCGACTGAAGCTTTCTTT
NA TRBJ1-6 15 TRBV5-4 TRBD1 CASRRDRGEYSPLHF TGTGCCAGCAGGAGGGACAGGGGTGAATATTCACCCCTCCACTTT
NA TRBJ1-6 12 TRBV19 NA CASREQGTPLHF TGTGCCAGTAGGGAACAGGGAACACCCCTCCACTTT
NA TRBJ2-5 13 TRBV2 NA CASSSGYQETQYF TGTGCCAGCAGCTCAGGGTATCAAGAGACCCAGTACTTC
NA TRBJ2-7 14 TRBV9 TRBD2 CASSPPGREREQYF TGTGCCAGCAGCCCTCCGGGGAGGGAGCGCGAGCAGTACTTC
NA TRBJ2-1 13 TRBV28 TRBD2 CASSPGGSAEQFF TGTGCCAGCAGTCCCGGGGGGTCGGCTGAGCAGTTCTTC
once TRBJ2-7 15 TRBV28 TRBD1 CASSGQGVLSYEQYF TGTGCCAGCAGCGGACAGGGGGTCCTCTCCTACGAGCAGTACTTC
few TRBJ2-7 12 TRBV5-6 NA CASSHRSYEQYF TGTGCCAGCAGTCACAGGTCTTACGAGCAGTACTTC